The 9 T cell receptor beta chains below all came from one sample that was sequenced in a study of blood T cells in healthy people across ages. For the second PCR, which ran for 7 to 11 cycles, a sample-barcoded 5' primer and a J-beta primer mix were used. A single record per CDR3 protein comes from TCRdb applying MiXCR to the 5' RACE reads. The table includes under 850,000 distinct CDR3 sequences, about 36% detected once. The sample consisted of blood. The receptors shown here come from a man aged 18-30 years in good health.

V is TRBV20-1 and J is TRBJ2-2, with TRBD1 matching 11 bases. The CDR3 runs 14 residues. The germline CDR1 and CDR2 sequences are DFQATT and SNEGSKA (reference sequence). V trimming: 6 bases; J trimming: 5 bases; junction bases outside the gene matches: 5. This CDR3 is CSASGTGGTGELFF. For the CDR3, the DNA is TGCAGTGCGTCGGGGACAGGGGGGACCGGGGAGCTGTTTTTT.

The genes are TRBV7-2 and TRBJ2-1, with D possibly being TRBD1 (7 bases). The CDR3 spans 15 residues. Germline-derived CDR1 and CDR2 are SGHTA and FQGNSA. With 1 base removed from V and 8 bases from J, the gap between germline ends came to 15 bases. DNA for the CDR3: TGTGCCAGCAGCTTAGTCTCAGGGGGGTACGATGAGCAGTTCTTC. Its translation is CASSLVSGGYDEQFF.

Only a few counts were recorded for this clonotype. The CDR3, as DNA: TGTGCCAGTAGCCGGGACAGGGAAATGTATGAAAAACTGTTTTTT. This sequence encodes CASSRDREMYEKLFF. The genes are TRBV19 and TRBJ1-4; 9 bases align to TRBD1. Germline V gene lookup returns CDR1 LNHDA and CDR2 SQIVND (reference sequence). This CDR3 contains 15 residues. V shed 6 bases, J shed 6 bases, and the junction held 8 bases outside the gene matches.

This clonotype has just a few counts. The chain couples TRBV6-5 to TRBJ1-6; D ambiguous. The CDR3 loop spans 12 amino acids. The germline V gene has CDR1 MNHEY and CDR2 SVGAGI. V was trimmed by 5 bases and J by 7 bases, leaving 6 bases between them. CDR3 region: CASSAANSPLHF. The DNA for the CDR3 is TGTGCCAGCAGTGCAGCGAATTCACCCCTCCACTTT.

V usage is TRBV7-2 and J usage is TRBJ2-2, with 7 bases that match TRBD2. Trimming at V came to 3 bases and at J to 0 bases, leaving 4 bases not matched to a gene. Germline V CDR1 and CDR2: SGHTA, FQGNSA. This CDR3 is 16 amino acids long. The chain's CDR3 is CASSFDGGSNTGELFF. CDR3 nucleotide sequence: TGTGCCAGCAGCTTTGACGGGGGGTCGAACACCGGGGAGCTGTTTTTT.

Concerning this clonotype: Since a much larger clone is just one base distant, this may be a read error. The rearrangement links TRBV5-5 to TRBJ2-7; D remains unclear. This CDR3 spans 14 amino acids. The V and J ends lost 7 bases and 7 bases respectively, with 21 bases between them. CDR1 is SGHKS and CDR2 is YYEKEE in the germline V gene (reference sequence). CDR3 region: CASRPPKLGNEQYF. CDR3 coding DNA: TGTGCCAGCCGACCACCCAAACTGGGCAATGAGCAGTACTTC.

V gene TRBV9 combines with J gene TRBJ2-5, with unresolved D. With 0 bases removed from V and 1 base from J, the gap between germline ends came to 7 bases. Germline V gene data show CDR1 as SGDLS and CDR2 as YYNGEE. This CDR3 has 14 residues. CDR3: CASSVGRFQETQYF. DNA of the CDR3: TGTGCCAGCAGCGTAGGACGGTTCCAAGAGACCCAGTACTTC.

The rearrangement uses TRBV6-5 and TRBJ2-4, with TRBD2 matching over 10 bases. The DNA end lines up better with TRBJ2-7; the J call may be wrong. Germline CDR1 MNHEY, CDR2 SVGAGI. The CDR3 is 15 amino acids. The CDR3 is CASSPILAGPYEQYF. DNA of the CDR3: TGTGCCAGCAGTCCCATACTAGCGGGGCCATACGAGCAGTACTTC.

This clonotype was seen a few times. The chain carries TRBV27 and TRBJ1-2; D remains ambiguous. The germline gives CDR1 MNHEY, CDR2 SMNVEV (reference sequence). This CDR3 has 13 amino acids. Trimming cost V 3 bases and J 8 bases, with 13 bases left between them. The CDR3 DNA follows: TGTGCCAGCAGTTTGAGAGGGCGAGACGGCTACACCTTC. It translates to CASSLRGRDGYTF.